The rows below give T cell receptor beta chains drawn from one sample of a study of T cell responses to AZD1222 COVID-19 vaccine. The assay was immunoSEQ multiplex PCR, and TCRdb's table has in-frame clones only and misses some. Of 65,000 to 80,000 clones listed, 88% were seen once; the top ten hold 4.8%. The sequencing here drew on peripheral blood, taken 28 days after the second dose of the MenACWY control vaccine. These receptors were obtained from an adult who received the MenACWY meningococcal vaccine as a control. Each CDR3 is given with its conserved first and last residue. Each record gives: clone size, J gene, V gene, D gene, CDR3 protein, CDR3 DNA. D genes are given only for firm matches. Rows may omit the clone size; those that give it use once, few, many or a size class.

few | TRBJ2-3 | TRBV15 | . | CATSRVRTLDTQYF | TGTGCCACCAGCAGAGTGAGAACGCTGGATACGCAGTATTTT
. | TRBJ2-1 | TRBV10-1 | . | CASSEPGGSTYNEQFF | TGCGCCAGCAGTGAGCCCGGGGGCAGTACCTACAATGAGCAGTTCTTC
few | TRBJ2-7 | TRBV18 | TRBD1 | CASSLTMGQDYEQYF | TGTGCCAGCTCACTTACCATGGGACAGGACTACGAGCAGTACTTC
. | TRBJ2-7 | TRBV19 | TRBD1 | CASSLATGVEQYF | TGTGCCAGTAGTCTAGCGACAGGGGTCGAGCAGTACTTC
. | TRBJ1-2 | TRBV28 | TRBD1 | CASSRDRENYGYTF | TGTGCCAGCAGTCGGGACAGGGAAAACTATGGCTACACCTTC
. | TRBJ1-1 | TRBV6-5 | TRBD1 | CASSRDRRQGAEAFF | TGTGCCAGCAGTAGGGACAGAAGACAGGGGGCTGAAGCTTTCTTT
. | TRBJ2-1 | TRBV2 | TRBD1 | CASSELRAGGDNEQFF | TGTGCCAGCAGTGAACTCCGGGCAGGGGGTGACAATGAGCAGTTCTTC
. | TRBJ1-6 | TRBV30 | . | CAWSAQPHNSPLHF | TGTGCCTGGAGTGCCCAACCGCATAATTCACCCCTCCACTTT
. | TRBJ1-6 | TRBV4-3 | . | CASSLNRAGNSPLHF | TGCGCCAGCAGCTTGAACAGGGCAGGCAATTCACCCCTCCACTTT
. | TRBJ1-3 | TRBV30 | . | CAWSVSENTIYF | TGTGCCTGGAGTGTTTCGGAGAACACCATATATTTT
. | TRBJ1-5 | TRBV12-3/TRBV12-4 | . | CASSWGEGQPQHF | TGTGCCAGCAGTTGGGGGGAAGGGCAGCCCCAGCATTTT
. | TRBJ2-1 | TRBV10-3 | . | CAISSPDNEQFF | TGTGCCATCAGTAGCCCGGACAATGAGCAGTTCTTC
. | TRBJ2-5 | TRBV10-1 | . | CASSEGGLGKETQYF | TGCGCCAGCAGTGAGGGCGGACTGGGAAAAGAGACCCAGTACTTC
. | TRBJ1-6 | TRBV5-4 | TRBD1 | CASSLEGQGTSPLHF | TGTGCCAGCAGCTTGGAGGGACAGGGTACCTCACCCCTCCACTTT
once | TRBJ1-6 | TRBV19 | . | CASSTVSSYNSPLHF | TGTGCCAGTAGTACAGTCAGCTCCTATAATTCACCCCTCCACTTT
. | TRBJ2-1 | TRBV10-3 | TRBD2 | CAISAGLAGDEQFF | TGTGCCATCAGTGCAGGACTAGCGGGCGATGAGCAGTTCTTC
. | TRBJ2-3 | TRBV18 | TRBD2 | CASSTSGGHTDTQYF | TGTGCCAGCTCAACTAGCGGGGGCCACACAGATACGCAGTATTTT
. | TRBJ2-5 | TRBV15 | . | CATSKGGDQETQYF | TGTGCCACCAGCAAAGGCGGGGACCAAGAGACCCAGTACTTC
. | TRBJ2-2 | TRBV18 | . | CASSRQQNTGELFF | TGTGCCAGCTCGAGACAGCAGAACACCGGGGAGCTGTTTTTT
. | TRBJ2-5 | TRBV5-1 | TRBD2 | CASSGSGTSGGQYQETQYF | TGCGCCAGCAGCGGATCCGGGACTAGCGGGGGCCAGTACCAAGAGACCCAGTACTTC
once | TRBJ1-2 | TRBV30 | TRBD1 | CACLRPGGGPLYGYTF | TGTGCCTGTCTTCGTCCGGGAGGGGGCCCTCTCTATGGCTACACCTTC
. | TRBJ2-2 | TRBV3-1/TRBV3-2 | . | CASSPTGVANTGELFF | TGTGCCAGCAGCCCCACCGGGGTTGCGAACACCGGGGAGCTGTTTTTT